A single sample gave rise to the 22 T cell receptor beta chains below, sequenced in a study of OX40 agonist ivuxolimab in advanced cancers. Here immunoSEQ multiplex PCR was the method, and the copy in TCRdb shows in-frame clones only, minus some. The data show tens of thousands of clones, roughly 94% seen once. The sample was CD4+ or CD8+ T cells sorted from blood, taken in a trial of the OX40 agonist ivuxolimab. The receptors shown here come from an adult with an advanced solid tumor such as melanoma, head and neck, liver or kidney cancer.

This sequence joins TRBV11-3 and TRBJ1-1; no clear D gene. The length of the CDR3 is 11 residues. V shed 5 bases and J shed 9 bases, with 10 bases lying between them. Germline V gene lookup returns CDR1 SGHNT and CDR2 YENEEA. CDR3 in DNA: TGTGCCAGCAGCCCCGGAGCCAAAGCTTTCTTT. This sequence encodes CASSPGAKAFF.

The chain has TRBV29-1 and TRBJ1-1; TRBD1 agrees at 7 bases. The CDR3 totals 11 residues. CDR1 and CDR2 from the germline V gene are SQVTM and ANQGSEA. V lost 4 bases to trimming and J lost 7 bases; unmatched junction nucleotides: 3. Written as DNA, the CDR3 is TGCAGCGTTGGACAGGGCAGTGAAGCTTTCTTT. Translation: CSVGQGSEAFF.

The chain employs TRBV6-5 and TRBJ1-1; tentative D call: TRBD1 (5 bases). V gave up 1 base and J gave up 3 bases, with 9 bases separating them. The CDR3 extends over 14 amino acids. Germline loops: CDR1 MNHEY, CDR2 SVGAGI. The CDR3 DNA follows: TGTGCCAGCAGTTACTGGGGGGGTGACACTGAAGCTTTCTTT. This sequence encodes CASSYWGGDTEAFF.

The genes are TRBV10-2 and TRBJ2-7; 14 bases map to TRBD2. V was pared by 2 bases and J by 2 bases, with 14 bases of the junction left unmatched. This CDR3 is 20 amino acids long. Germline V gives CDR1 WSHSY, CDR2 SAAADI. Written as DNA, the CDR3 is TGCGCCAGCAGTGAGCGGGGGTCCGGGACTAGCGGGAGATTACCCTACGAGCAGTACTTC. As protein: CASSERGSGTSGRLPYEQYF.

V usage is TRBV20-1 and J usage is TRBJ2-5; TRBD1 or TRBD2 may be the D gene (5 bases each). Germline values: CDR1 DFQATT, CDR2 SNEGSKA (reference sequence). This CDR3 has 9 amino acids. Trimming left V 5 bases short and J 9 bases short, with 7 bases between. CDR3: CSALGAQYF. For the CDR3, the DNA is TGCAGTGCTCTGGGGGCCCAGTACTTC.

This clone was recorded only once. The rearrangement joins TRBV7-2 to TRBJ2-3; 13 nucleotides line up with TRBD2. With 2 bases clipped from V and 4 bases from J, the junction kept 9 bases outside the gene matches. CDR1 is SGHTA, CDR2 FQGNSA, per germline. CDR3 size: 18 residues. The CDR3 DNA sequence: TGTGCCAGCAGCTTACCCCGGACTAGCGGGGGCCACCCAGATACGCAGTATTTT. This gives the protein CASSLPRTSGGHPDTQYF.

This CDR3 reads CASSFSGAGELFF. CDR3 in DNA: TGTGCCAGCAGTTTCTCCGGGGCCGGGGAGCTGTTTTTT. The gene calls are TRBV28 and TRBJ2-2; D might be TRBD2 (5 bases). There are 13 residues in the CDR3. From germline, CDR1 is MDHEN and CDR2 SYDVKM. V was cut by 3 bases and J by 6 bases, with 8 bases left in between.

The chain has TRBV9 and TRBJ1-1; 7 bases align to TRBD1. The V and J ends lost 4 bases and 6 bases, in that order; junction bases with no gene match: 9. The CDR3 is 14 amino acids. Germline assignment: CDR1 SGDLS and CDR2 YYNGEE. CDR3 sequence reads: CASSWADRAAEAFF. The CDR3 bases are TGTGCCAGCAGCTGGGCCGACAGGGCCGCTGAAGCTTTCTTT.

The chain combines TRBV27 with TRBJ2-7; D call uncertain. The CDR3 runs 13 residues. Trimming removed 2 bases from V and 3 bases from J, with 8 bases in between. The germline V gene encodes CDR1 MNHEY and CDR2 SMNVEV (reference sequence). The CDR3 reads CASSLGPFYEQYF. The DNA for the CDR3 is TGTGCCAGCAGTTTAGGGCCATTCTACGAGCAGTACTTC.

The J gene is TRBJ2-1, the V gene TRBV6-1; D is uncertain. The germline gives CDR1 MNHNS, CDR2 SASEGT. The V end was cut by 2 bases, the J end by 7 bases, with 6 bases between. The CDR3 runs 12 residues. The CDR3 bases are TGTGCCAGCAGTGAATATAGAAATGAGCAGTTCTTC. Amino acids: CASSEYRNEQFF.

The chain joins TRBV5-1 to TRBJ2-7, with TRBD2 as a possible D gene (6 bases). V gave up 4 bases and J gave up 2 bases, with 16 bases separating them. The CDR3 is 15 amino acids. Germline-derived CDR1 and CDR2 are SGHRS and YFSETQ. The CDR3 sequence: CASSLGRDSTYEQYF. CDR3 bases: TGCGCCAGCAGCCTCGGAAGGGACTCGACCTACGAGCAGTACTTC.

This rearrangement joins TRBV9 to TRBJ2-1; D call uncertain. The CDR3 totals 17 residues. Germline V lookup: CDR1 SGDLS, CDR2 YYNGEE. Trimming removed 0 bases from V and 4 bases from J, with 17 bases in between. The CDR3 DNA sequence: TGTGCCAGCAGCGTAGAGCAGACCGGACCTTTATACAATGAGCAGTTCTTC. As protein: CASSVEQTGPLYNEQFF.

This chain joins TRBV11-3 and TRBJ2-7; a weak D match, TRBD1 (6 bases). The CDR3 is 15 amino acids. The V gene's germline CDR1 is SGHNT and CDR2 YENEEA. Trimming stripped 5 bases from V and 5 bases from J, with 19 bases between. CDR3 sequence: CASSAYRRGSDEQYF. The CDR3 DNA sequence: TGTGCCAGCAGCGCCTACCGCAGGGGTTCCGACGAGCAGTACTTC. Using reference TRBV11-3 and TRBJ2-7 for the parts outside the CDR3, the full variable domain is EAGVVQSPRYKIIEKKQPVAFWCNPISGHNTLYWYLQNLGQGPELLIRYENEEAVDDSQLPKDRFSAERLKGVDSTLKIQPAELGDSAVYLCASSAYRRGSDEQYFGPGTRLTVT.

In its sample, this clone was seen once. This chain connects TRBV29-1 to TRBJ1-1; D is unclear. This CDR3 is 12 amino acids long. Trimming took 0 bases from V and 6 from J, leaving 8 bases between them. Germline lookup yields CDR1 SQVTM and CDR2 ANQGSEA. CDR3 residues: CSVEDLLAEAFF. The CDR3 DNA sequence: TGCAGCGTTGAAGATCTTTTGGCTGAAGCTTTCTTT.

The chain links TRBV19 to TRBJ1-1; a weak D match, TRBD1 (5 bases). The length of the CDR3 is 14 residues. Germline-derived CDR1 and CDR2 are LNHDA and SQIVND (reference sequence). V gave up 7 bases and J gave up 3 bases, with 15 bases separating them. The CDR3 protein is CASNPGWDDTEAFF. CDR3 DNA sequence: TGTGCCAGTAATCCGGGGTGGGACGACACTGAAGCTTTCTTT.

In the case of this clone: Other DNA sequences from this sample encode an identical CDR3 as well. The chain links TRBV7-9 to TRBJ1-2; no clear D gene. The CDR3 spans 13 residues. From germline, CDR1 is SEHNR and CDR2 FQNEAQ (reference sequence). The V end lost 1 base, the J end lost 3 bases, and 6 bases lay between the germline ends. DNA of the CDR3: TGTGCCAGCAGCTTAGGGGGTGACTATGGCTACACCTTC. Residues: CASSLGGDYGYTF.

This chain uses TRBV20-1 with TRBJ2-2; no clear D. CDR1 and CDR2 from the germline V gene are DFQATT and SNEGSKA (reference sequence). The V and J ends lost 3 bases and 7 bases respectively, with 6 bases between them. CDR3 size: 11 residues. CDR3 sequence (DNA): TGCAGTGCTAGGGCTGGCGGGGAGCTGTTTTTT. It codes for CSARAGGELFF.

The chain recombines TRBV9 with TRBJ2-5, with a tentative D call TRBD2 (6 bases). There are 15 residues in the CDR3. Germline V lookup: CDR1 SGDLS, CDR2 YYNGEE. V lost 0 bases and J lost 0, with 9 bases in between. In nucleotides, the CDR3 is TGTGCCAGCAGCGTAGCGGGAGTGTACCAAGAGACCCAGTACTTC. This encodes CASSVAGVYQETQYF.

This clone showed up just a few times. The chain couples TRBV6-5 to TRBJ2-6; D might be TRBD1 (5 bases). CDR1 and CDR2 from the germline V gene are MNHEY and SVGAGI. This CDR3 spans 15 amino acids. The ends were cut back, 2 bases at V and 2 bases at J, with 7 bases in the middle. CDR3 in amino acids: CASSYGAAGANVLTF. The CDR3 DNA reads TGTGCCAGCAGTTACGGGGCGGCTGGGGCCAACGTCCTGACTTTC.

The chain joins TRBV6-1 to TRBJ2-7, with 11 bases aligning to TRBD2. The CDR3 has 15 amino acids. The germline gives CDR1 MNHNS, CDR2 SASEGT. The junction had 6 bases not matched to a gene; V was cut back by 6 bases and J by 2 bases. DNA for the CDR3: TGTGCCAGCAGCGTGGGACTAGCGGAGACCTACGAGCAGTACTTC. Translation gives CASSVGLAETYEQYF.

The chain has TRBV9 and TRBJ1-2; 9 nucleotides agree with TRBD1. Germline CDR1 SGDLS, CDR2 YYNGEE. This CDR3 has 16 residues. The V and J ends lost 4 bases and 1 base, in that order; junction bases with no gene match: 8. The CDR3 DNA follows: TGTGCCAGCAGCCCCGGACAGGGGCCGTTTAACTATGGCTACACCTTC. Translated: CASSPGQGPFNYGYTF.

This clone has just one count. The genes are TRBV27 and TRBJ2-3; tentative D call: TRBD2 (5 bases). Germline CDR1 MNHEY, CDR2 SMNVEV (reference sequence). There are 15 residues in the CDR3. The ends were cut back, 5 bases at V and 1 base at J, with 13 bases in the middle. DNA for the CDR3: TGTGCCAGCAGTCCTGGCACTAGGGGCACAGATACGCAGTATTTT. Protein sequence: CASSPGTRGTDTQYF.